This is a list of T cell receptor beta chains from one sample in a study of PD-1 blockade in classical Hodgkin lymphoma. The protocol was immunoSEQ multiplex PCR, while the TCRdb copy is restricted to in-frame clones and leaves out a portion. Of about 60,000 clones in the sample, under 95% were seen once. The sample consisted of peripheral blood mononuclear cells (PBMCs), taken before the fourth cycle of nivolumab. The origin of the receptors is a human donor with classical Hodgkin lymphoma. CDR3s include the opening cysteine and the closing phenylalanine or tryptophan. D genes are given only for firm matches. Clone size is not always given. Where it is, it says once, few, many or a class for expanded clones.

>.|TRBV4-2|TRBJ2-1|.
TGTGCCAGCAGCCACTCAGCCTCCACAGGGAATCTTAACATTAATGAGCAGTTCTTC
CASSHSASTGNLNINEQFF
>.|TRBV6-5|TRBJ1-2|.
TGTGCCAGCAGTTACCCCAATTCCGGGATCTATGGCTACACCTTC
CASSYPNSGIYGYTF
>.|TRBV7-8|TRBJ1-5|.
TGTGCCAGCAGGGGAGGGGGCAATCAGCCCCAGCATTTT
CASRGGGNQPQHF
>few|TRBV4-2|TRBJ1-1|.
TGTGCCAGCAGCCACCTTCCGACCGCGAACACTGAAGCTTTCTTT
CASSHLPTANTEAFF
>.|TRBV19|TRBJ1-2|.
TGTGCTACCAAATCCCTCATAGGCTACACCTTC
CATKSLIGYTF
>.|TRBV7-9|TRBJ2-7|.
TGTGCCAGCAGCTTAGCAGGGCCCGAGCAGTACTTC
CASSLAGPEQYF
>.|TRBV2|TRBJ2-7|.
TGTGCCAGCATTGATAGCTATTATCGGTACTTC
CASIDSYYRYF
>.|TRBV4-2|TRBJ1-2|TRBD1
TGTGCCAGCATCCTCGAGCAGGGACAGGGGTTGGATGGCTACACCTTC
CASILEQGQGLDGYTF
>.|TRBV2|TRBJ2-3|.
TGTGCCAGCGGGATAGATAGGGACAAAGGACGAGATACGCAGTATTTT
CASGIDRDKGRDTQYF
>.|TRBV6-5|TRBJ2-2|TRBD1
TGTGCCAGCAGCCCGAGACAGGGGGGCGGGGAGCTGTTTTTT
CASSPRQGGGELFF
>once|TRBV30|TRBJ2-7|.
TGTGCCTGGAGTGTAACAGGGTACGAGCAGTACTTC
CAWSVTGYEQYF
>.|TRBV5-4|TRBJ1-2|.
TGTGCCAGCAGTACGGGGAACGACTATGGCTACACCTTC
CASSTGNDYGYTF
>.|TRBV12-5|TRBJ1-1|.
TGTGCTAGTGGTTTGGTAGGGTCAGGGAACACTGAAGCTTTCTTT
CASGLVGSGNTEAFF
>.|TRBV5-4|TRBJ1-6|TRBD1
TGTGCCAGCAGTCAAGACAGGGACTACTCACCCCTCCACTTT
CASSQDRDYSPLHF
>few|TRBV30|TRBJ2-2|TRBD2
TGTGCCTGGAGGCTAGCGGGGTGGACCGGGGAGCTGTTTTTT
CAWRLAGWTGELFF
>.|TRBV27|TRBJ2-7|TRBD2
TGTGCCAGCAGTGAGGTGGGACTAAGCTACGAGCAGTACTTC
CASSEVGLSYEQYF
>.|TRBV27|TRBJ1-5|.
TGTGCCAGCAGTGTCTGGGGGGATAATCAGCCCCAGCATTTT
CASSVWGDNQPQHF
>.|TRBV7-9|TRBJ1-4|.
TGTGCCAGCAGCTCTCGATCGACGGGGAATGAAAAACTGTTTTTT
CASSSRSTGNEKLFF
>.|TRBV2|TRBJ2-1|TRBD1
TGTGCCACCTCTCCGGGACAGGTGGACAATGAGCAGTTCTTC
CATSPGQVDNEQFF
>.|TRBV7-9|TRBJ1-4|.
TGTGCCAGCAGCTCAATCCAGGGTCTCACGGGGGAAAAACTGTTTTTT
CASSSIQGLTGEKLFF
>.|TRBV5-1|TRBJ1-2|.
TGCGCCAGCAGCTTGGGTCATCCCTATTACTCAACAGGGAGCTATGGCTACACCTTC
CASSLGHPYYSTGSYGYTF
>medium-sized|TRBV12-5|TRBJ1-1|.
TGTGCTAGTGGTTATGGTTGGGGAAACGGCACTGAAGCTTTCTTT
CASGYGWGNGTEAFF
>.|TRBV10-1|TRBJ1-5|TRBD1
TGCGCCAGCAGCCAGGGGGTCAATCAGCCCCAGCATTTT
CASSQGVNQPQHF
>.|TRBV6-6|TRBJ1-5|TRBD1
TGTGCCAGCAGTTACCCCGGGACAGGGGGGCAGCCCCAGCATTTT
CASSYPGTGGQPQHF
>.|TRBV5-4|TRBJ2-4|TRBD2
TGTGCCAGCAGCTCCCGACTAGCGGGGTTTACAAACATTCAGTACTTC
CASSSRLAGFTNIQYF
>once|TRBV11-2|TRBJ2-7|.
TGTGCCAGCAGCTACCGGGACAACTCCTACGAGCAGTACTTC
CASSYRDNSYEQYF